A single sample is the source of the 8 T cell receptor beta chains below, sequenced in a study of T cell responses to AZD1222 COVID-19 vaccine. Sequenced by immunoSEQ multiplex PCR; TCRdb stores in-frame clones only, minus some. The top ten hold roughly 3.9% of the sample, which has about 130,000 clones, more than 80% seen once. The sequenced sample was peripheral blood, obtained on day 0 of AZD1222 vaccination. The receptor set was obtained from an adult in good health.

The chain combines TRBV10-3 with TRBJ2-7; D is unclear. Trimming took 3 bases from V and 0 from J, leaving 6 bases between them. Germline V CDR1 and CDR2: ENHRY, SYGVKD. CDR3 length: 13 residues. CDR3 region: CAISELSSYEQYF. The CDR3 coding sequence is TGTGCCATCAGTGAACTGAGCTCCTACGAGCAGTACTTC.

This clone was counted a single time. V is TRBV6-5 and J is TRBJ1-4; 8 nucleotides align to TRBD1. The CDR3 loop spans 15 amino acids. With V trimmed by 6 bases and J by 6 bases, 9 bases remained unmatched. Germline V gene data show CDR1 as MNHEY and CDR2 as SVGAGI. The CDR3 region has the DNA TGTGCCAGCAGACCTACAGGGGGGGCACATGAAAAACTGTTTTTT. This sequence encodes CASRPTGGAHEKLFF.

The chain couples TRBV25-1 to TRBJ2-1, with TRBD2 matching 10 bases. This CDR3 has 15 residues. The germline V gene encodes CDR1 MGHDK and CDR2 SYGVNS. V gave up 5 bases and J gave up 5 bases; unmatched junction bases: 6. CDR3 DNA sequence: TGTGCCAGCAGTCAAGGACTAGCGGTTAACAATGAGCAGTTCTTC. This sequence encodes CASSQGLAVNNEQFF. Full variable domain (rest looked up from reference TRBV25-1 and TRBJ2-1): EADIYQTPRYLVIGTGKKITLECSQTMGHDKMYWYQQDPGMELHLIHYSYGVNSTEKGDLSSESTVSRIRTEHFPLTLESARPSHTSQYLCASSQGLAVNNEQFFGPGTRLTVL.

This clone has only a few counts. The V gene is TRBV10-3, the J gene TRBJ1-2, with TRBD1 identical over 10 bases. CDR3 size: 18 residues. Germline V CDR1 and CDR2: ENHRY, SYGVKD. V gave up 11 bases and J gave up 0 bases; unmatched junction bases: 18. This CDR3 is CAVLPGQGIPNTNYGYTF. For the CDR3, the DNA is TGTGCCGTCCTCCCGGGACAGGGGATCCCTAATACTAACTATGGCTACACCTTC.

This clone showed up just once. V gene TRBV27 combines with J gene TRBJ1-5; no definite D call. V dropped 3 bases and J dropped 5 bases, with 8 bases sitting between them. The CDR3 consists of 13 residues. Per germline, CDR1 MNHEY and CDR2 SMNVEV (reference sequence). CDR3: CASSFQVYQPQHF. The CDR3 region has the DNA TGTGCCAGCAGTTTTCAGGTTTATCAGCCCCAGCATTTT.

This chain uses TRBV6-5 with TRBJ1-1; the D is unclear. The length of the CDR3 is 15 residues. The V end lost 7 bases, the J end lost 0 bases, and 15 bases lay between the germline ends. Germline-derived CDR1 and CDR2 are MNHEY and SVGAGI. The CDR3 DNA reads as TGTGCCAGCACTAAAGGCCCTACGCTGAACACTGAAGCTTTCTTT. Translated, it gives CASTKGPTLNTEAFF.

The CDR3 nucleotides are TGTGCCAGCAGTTCACGTTACGAGCAGTACTTC. This translates into CASSSRYEQYF. This chain joins TRBV6-5 and TRBJ2-7; the D is unclear. The CDR3 loop spans 11 amino acids. V was cut by 4 bases and J by 4 bases, with 5 bases left in between. Germline CDR1 reads MNHEY; CDR2 reads SVGAGI.

This clone has more than one count but fewer than ten. The chain combines TRBV7-2 with TRBJ1-3; D is undetermined. Trimming pared 5 bases from V and 4 bases from J, leaving 15 bases between. CDR1 is SGHTA, CDR2 FQGNSA, per germline. The CDR3 is 15 amino acids. For the CDR3, the DNA is TGTGCCAGCAGCCTCCAGACGACAAAAGGAAACACCATATATTTT. Translating gives CASSLQTTKGNTIYF.